The sequence of this T cell receptor (beta chain) was determined in a study of shared clonotypes between healthy human individuals. This clone was counted once. Each replicate PCR on the sorted subsets used 150 to 200 ng DNA (roughly 30,000 T cell genomes). Profiling relied on immunoSEQ multiplex PCR, and the TCRdb table lists in-frame clones only, not all of them. Of approximately 2.5 million clones in the sample, 93% were seen once. The CDR3 is 16 residues long. Germline V gene sequence: CDR1 MDHEN, CDR2 SYDVKM. J lost 1 base, V lost 9 bases, and 5 bases had no gene match. Adults of Caucasian background living in Nashville, Tennessee made up all donors.

Input material: naive CD4+ T cells from PBMCs. As to subset: CD45RA+ positively selected. This rearrangement joins TRBV28 to TRBJ2-6; the match to TRBD1 covers 11 bases. The origin of this receptor is a man younger than 30 in good health. Some clones in this sample may be carry-over from other donors' samples. The CDR3 DNA follows: TGTGCCAGTCCGGGGACAGGGGGGTCTGGGGCCAACGTCCTGACTTTC. Translating it yields CASPGTGGSGANVLTF.